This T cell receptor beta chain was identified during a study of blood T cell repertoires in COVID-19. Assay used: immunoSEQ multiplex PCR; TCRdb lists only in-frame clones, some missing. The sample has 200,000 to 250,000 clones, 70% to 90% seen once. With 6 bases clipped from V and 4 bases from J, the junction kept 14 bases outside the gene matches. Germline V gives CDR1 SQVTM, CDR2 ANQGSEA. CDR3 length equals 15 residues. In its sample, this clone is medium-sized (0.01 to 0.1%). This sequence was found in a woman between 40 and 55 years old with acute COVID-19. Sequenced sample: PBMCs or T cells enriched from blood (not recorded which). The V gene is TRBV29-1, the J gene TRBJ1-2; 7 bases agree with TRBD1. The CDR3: CSVTSPTGTPYGYTF. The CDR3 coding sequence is TGCAGCGTCACAAGCCCGACAGGGACCCCCTATGGCTACACCTTC.